Sequencing of this T cell receptor (beta chain) was carried out in a study of beta chain features in type 1 diabetes. The investigators reverse transcribed all of the isolated RNA, so they sequenced expressed TCRB transcripts. TCRdb's table, derived via immunoSEQ multiplex PCR, lists solely in-frame clones and lacks some. The sample holds 300,000 to 450,000 clones, 10% to 15% seen once. As to this clone: The antigen remains unidentified.

This CDR3 region has 14 residues. Germline V gene sequence: CDR1 SNHLY, CDR2 FYNNEI. Trimming removed 7 bases from V and 4 bases from J; junction bases left unmatched: 10. Study results and limitations: A pattern of fewer insertions and more deletions at VDJ junctions was seen in type 1 diabetes patients. Type 1 diabetes patients had moderately but significantly shorter TCRB CDR3s in all four CD4+ subsets.

Cells sorted by CD45RO/CCR7/CD25/CD127/CD95/CD27 comprised CD4+ naive, central memory, regulatory and stem cell-like memory cells. This chain links TRBV2 with TRBJ2-7; 7 nucleotides align to TRBD2. Sequenced material: naive CD4+ T cells from blood. This TCR came from a woman under 30 with type 1 diabetes. CDR3 nucleotides: TGTGCCAGCACTGTTGGTAGCGGGTCTTACGAGCAGTACTTC. Its translation is CASTVGSGSYEQYF.